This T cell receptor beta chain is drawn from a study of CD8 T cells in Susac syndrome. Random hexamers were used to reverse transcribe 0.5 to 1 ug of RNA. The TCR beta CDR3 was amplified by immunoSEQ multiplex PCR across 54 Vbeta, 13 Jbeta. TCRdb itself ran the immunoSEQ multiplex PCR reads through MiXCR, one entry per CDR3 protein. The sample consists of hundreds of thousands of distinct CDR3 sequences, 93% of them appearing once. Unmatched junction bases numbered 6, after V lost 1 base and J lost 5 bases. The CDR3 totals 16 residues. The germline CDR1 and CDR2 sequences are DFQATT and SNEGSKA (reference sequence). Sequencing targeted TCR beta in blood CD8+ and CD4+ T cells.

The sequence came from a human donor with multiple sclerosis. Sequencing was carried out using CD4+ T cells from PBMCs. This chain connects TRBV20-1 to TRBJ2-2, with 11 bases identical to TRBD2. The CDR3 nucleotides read TGCAGTGCTAGAGCTACTAGCGGGAGCCTTACCGGGGAGCTGTTTTTT. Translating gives CSARATSGSLTGELFF.